This TCR beta chain was documented in a study of post-analysis software for immune sequencing data. Carried by the TCR beta cDNA libraries were unique molecular identifiers. TCRdb reanalysed the PCR reads using MiXCR and keeps one entry per CDR3 protein. The sample has hundreds of thousands of distinct CDR3 sequences; 25% to 30% are singletons. Germline V gene lookup returns CDR1 ENHRY and CDR2 SYGVKD. V lost 9 bases to trimming and J lost 8 bases; unmatched junction nucleotides: 11. The CDR3 extends over 14 amino acids. Overall study results and limits: Controls had lower frequencies than patients of about five TRBV segments, which included TRBV5-6, TRBV5-1 and TRBV20-1.

In this sample, this clonotype turned up many times. The antigen remains unidentified. This chain connects TRBV10-3 to TRBJ2-1; 9 nucleotides agree with TRBD1. This TCR came from a girl under 18 with multiple sclerosis. Sequences were obtained from blood. This CDR3 reads CAIREQGASDEQFF. CDR3 in DNA: TGTGCCATAAGAGAACAGGGGGCGAGCGATGAGCAGTTCTTC.